The 13 T cell receptor beta chains in this list originate from one sample, sequenced in a study of T cells after yellow fever vaccination. One entry per CDR3 protein, called by TCRdb with MiXCR from the 5' RACE reads. Of some 340,000 distinct CDR3 sequences listed, around 10% are singletons. Sample: CD4+ T cells sorted from PBMCs, taken 45 days after the yellow fever booster vaccination. The receptors here all came from a young man who received the YFV17D yellow fever vaccine.

The table lists this clonotype with a few counts. CDR3 sequence reads: CASRGGGSYEQYV. DNA of the CDR3: TGTGCCAGCAGGGGGGGAGGCTCCTACGAGCAGTACGTC. The chain links TRBV28 to TRBJ2-7; perhaps TRBD2 as D (6 bases). The germline V gene has CDR1 MDHEN and CDR2 SYDVKM. Trimming took 6 bases from V and 0 from J, leaving 9 bases between them. The CDR3 covers 13 residues.

This clonotype showed up many times. This chain connects TRBV7-2 to TRBJ1-3; no clear D gene. The V end lost 5 bases, the J end lost 0 bases, and 17 bases lay between the germline ends. CDR3 size: 17 residues. CDR1 SGHTA and CDR2 FQGNSA come from the germline V gene. DNA for the CDR3: TGTGCCAGCAGCCTCGGGCCGCAGGAGTCCTCTGGAAACACCATATATTTT. Translated, it gives CASSLGPQESSGNTIYF. Supplemented by reference TRBV7-2 and TRBJ1-3, the full variable domain reads GAGVSQSPSNKVTEKGKDVELRCDPISGHTALYWYRQSLGQGLEFLIYFQGNSAPDKSGLPSDRFSAERTGGSVSTLTIQRTQQEDSAVYLCASSLGPQESSGNTIYFGEGSWLTVV.

This clonotype has a handful of counts. This chain connects TRBV3-1 to TRBJ2-1; 12 bases are a match to TRBD2. CDR3 length: 15 amino acids. Germline V gene lookup returns CDR1 LGHDT and CDR2 YNNKEL (reference sequence). J gave up 10 bases and V 9 bases, and 13 bases lay outside the gene matches. CDR3: CASAETSGGPWEQFF. The CDR3, as DNA: TGTGCCAGTGCCGAAACTAGCGGGGGGCCATGGGAGCAGTTCTTC.

This clonotype occurred a few times. The chain uses TRBV4-3 and TRBJ2-1; no clear D. Deletions cut 0 bases from V and 6 bases from J, with 18 bases between. The CDR3 totals 17 residues. The germline CDR1 and CDR2 sequences are LGHNA and YSLEER. The CDR3 bases are TGCGCCAGCAGCCAAGACCTCCTCCCCGGGTTAGTCAATGAGCAGTTCTTC. Translation gives CASSQDLLPGLVNEQFF.

This clonotype was observed a handful of times. V is TRBV20-1 and J is TRBJ1-5, with D uncertain. Trimming cost V 5 bases and J 1 base, with 6 bases left between them. Germline V CDR1 and CDR2: DFQATT, SNEGSKA (reference sequence). CDR3 length: 12 residues. In DNA, the CDR3 is TGCAGTGCTCTTGGGAGCAATCAGCCCCAGCATTTT. This translates into CSALGSNQPQHF.

This clonotype was picked up many times. The chain recombines TRBV5-6 with TRBJ1-2; possible D gene TRBD1, 5 bases. CDR1 is SGHDT and CDR2 is YYEEEE in the germline V gene. Trimming removed 4 bases at V and 11 bases at J, with 12 bases between. The CDR3 totals 11 residues. The CDR3 is CASSESGGYTF. CDR3 sequence (DNA): TGTGCCAGCAGCGAGTCGGGGGGATACACCTTC.

The chain uses TRBV28 and TRBJ2-7; D may be TRBD1 (6 bases). The V end lost 2 bases, the J end lost 6 bases, and 14 bases lay between the germline ends. This CDR3 spans 14 amino acids. Per the germline V gene, CDR1 is MDHEN and CDR2 is SYDVKM. The CDR3 sequence: CASSLSRAGVEQYV. CDR3 nucleotide sequence: TGTGCCAGCAGTTTAAGTCGGGCAGGGGTCGAGCAGTACGTC.

This clonotype appeared a few times. One end of the junction varies from germline; a read error may be responsible. The chain employs TRBV10-3 and TRBJ1-2; 10 bases agree with TRBD1. CDR3 size: 13 residues. Germline loops: CDR1 ENHRY, CDR2 SYGVKD. The CDR3 nucleotides are TGTGGCATCCGGGACAGGGGAGAGGATGGCTACACCTTC. Translated: CGIRDRGEDGYTF.

This clonotype was counted a few times. The chain joins TRBV20-1 to TRBJ2-5, with D possibly called TRBD1 or TRBD2 (7 bases each). The CDR3 covers 14 residues. Trimming cost V 5 bases and J 0 bases, with 13 bases left between them. Germline V gene data show CDR1 as DFQATT and CDR2 as SNEGSKA (reference sequence). The CDR3, as DNA: TGCAGTGCTCGAGCGGGACAGCACCAAGAGACCCAGTACTTC. It is translated as CSARAGQHQETQYF.

This clonotype was seen repeatedly, ten times or more. The chain is built from TRBV4-2 and TRBJ2-2; 8 nucleotides align to TRBD1. The trim removed 0 bases at V and 3 bases at J, leaving 3 bases unmatched. Germline V gene lookup returns CDR1 LGHNA and CDR2 YNFKEQ. This CDR3 contains 16 residues. CDR3 sequence: CASSQDAGGHTGELFF. The CDR3 nucleotides are TGTGCCAGCAGCCAAGATGCAGGGGGCCACACCGGGGAGCTGTTTTTT.

This clonotype was seen a few times. The chain uses TRBV5-1 and TRBJ2-5, with TRBD2 as a possible D gene (6 bases). This CDR3 has 16 amino acids. Germline loops: CDR1 SGHRS, CDR2 YFSETQ. V lost 5 bases to trimming and J lost 1 base, with 18 bases between them. The CDR3 sequence: CASRLTSLAPQETQYF. Written as DNA, the CDR3 is TGCGCCAGCAGATTGACGTCACTAGCTCCCCAAGAGACCCAGTACTTC.

This chain connects TRBV28 to TRBJ1-2; no reliable D call. V was pared by 4 bases and J by 2 bases, with 14 bases between. Germline CDR1 reads MDHEN; CDR2 reads SYDVKM. The CDR3 extends over 15 amino acids. The CDR3 nucleotides read TGTGCCAGCAGTTCCGCCGGCGTAATGAACTATGGCTACACCTTC. This translates into CASSSAGVMNYGYTF.

The J gene is TRBJ2-7, the V gene TRBV5-1; a weak D match, TRBD1 (6 bases). The V end was cut by 3 bases, the J end by 6 bases, with 16 bases between. In germline, CDR1 is SGHRS, CDR2 YFSETQ. This CDR3 has 14 amino acids. CDR3 sequence reads: CASSSTPTGSEQYV. The CDR3 coding sequence is TGCGCCAGCAGCTCTACCCCCACAGGGTCCGAGCAGTACGTC.